These T cell receptor beta chains were read from a single sample in a study of CD8+ T cells in alopecia areata. Data came from immunoSEQ multiplex PCR; TCRdb stores just in-frame clones and leaves some out. Here the sample spans 180,000 or so clones, about 70% being singletons. The source material was CD8+ T cells sorted from blood, sampled at week 0. Every receptor here comes from a human donor with alopecia areata. The CDR3 runs from the conserved cysteine through the conserved F or W. The order of the fields is clone size, J gene, V gene, D gene, CDR3 protein, CDR3 DNA. The D gene is left open where the match is weak. Only some rows state a clone size, as once, few, many or a class for expanded clones.

abundance: -; j_gene: TRBJ2-7; v_gene: TRBV30; d_gene: TRBD2; CDR3aa: CAWNPGGQYEQYF; CDR3nt: TGTGCCTGGAATCCGGGGGGGCAATACGAGCAGTACTTC
abundance: -; j_gene: TRBJ2-3; v_gene: TRBV5-6; d_gene: -; CDR3aa: CASSSETDTQYF; CDR3nt: TGTGCCAGCAGCTCAGAGACAGATACGCAGTATTTT
abundance: -; j_gene: TRBJ2-7; v_gene: TRBV19; d_gene: -; CDR3aa: CASSIGRRSYEQYF; CDR3nt: TGTGCCAGTAGTATAGGGCGGCGGTCCTACGAGCAGTACTTC
abundance: -; j_gene: TRBJ2-1; v_gene: TRBV27; d_gene: -; CDR3aa: CASSLSVSNEQFF; CDR3nt: TGTGCCAGCAGTTTGAGTGTTAGCAATGAGCAGTTCTTC
abundance: -; j_gene: TRBJ1-5; v_gene: TRBV2; d_gene: -; CDR3aa: CASAGRVNQPQHF; CDR3nt: TGTGCCAGCGCGGGACGGGTCAATCAGCCCCAGCATTTT
abundance: -; j_gene: TRBJ1-2; v_gene: TRBV29-1; d_gene: TRBD1; CDR3aa: CSVEGGQGSRGYTF; CDR3nt: TGCAGCGTTGAGGGAGGACAGGGCTCGCGAGGCTACACCTTC
abundance: -; j_gene: TRBJ1-2; v_gene: TRBV5-1; d_gene: -; CDR3aa: CASSLEIGADGYTF; CDR3nt: TGCGCCAGCAGCTTGGAGATAGGGGCAGATGGCTACACCTTC
abundance: -; j_gene: TRBJ1-5; v_gene: TRBV27; d_gene: -; CDR3aa: CASSPSGSNQPQHF; CDR3nt: TGTGCCAGCAGTCCATCTGGGAGCAATCAGCCCCAGCATTTT
abundance: -; j_gene: TRBJ2-1; v_gene: TRBV7-2; d_gene: TRBD2; CDR3aa: CASSLRLAGNAYNEQFF; CDR3nt: TGTGCCAGCAGTCTGAGGCTAGCGGGGAATGCTTACAATGAGCAGTTCTTC
abundance: -; j_gene: TRBJ1-1; v_gene: TRBV10-3; d_gene: -; CDR3aa: CAIRFRANTEAFF; CDR3nt: TGTGCCATCAGATTCAGGGCGAACACTGAAGCTTTCTTT
abundance: -; j_gene: TRBJ2-1; v_gene: TRBV15; d_gene: TRBD1; CDR3aa: CATSLDRGVLNEQFF; CDR3nt: TGTGCCACCAGCCTGGACAGGGGGGTTTTGAATGAGCAGTTCTTC
abundance: -; j_gene: TRBJ1-2; v_gene: TRBV5-6; d_gene: -; CDR3aa: CASSLGPPGYGYTF; CDR3nt: TGTGCCAGCAGCTTGGGGCCGCCAGGGTATGGCTACACCTTC
abundance: few; j_gene: TRBJ2-5; v_gene: TRBV9; d_gene: -; CDR3aa: CASSVREIQETQYF; CDR3nt: TGTGCCAGCAGCGTGAGGGAGATCCAAGAGACCCAGTACTTC
abundance: -; j_gene: TRBJ1-2; v_gene: TRBV27; d_gene: -; CDR3aa: CASSWNKNYGYTF; CDR3nt: TGTGCCAGCAGTTGGAACAAAAACTATGGCTACACCTTC
abundance: -; j_gene: TRBJ2-7; v_gene: TRBV6-5; d_gene: -; CDR3aa: CASSYGRGSSYEQYF; CDR3nt: TGTGCCAGCAGTTACGGGCGGGGTAGCTCCTACGAGCAGTACTTC
abundance: once; j_gene: TRBJ1-4; v_gene: TRBV6-5; d_gene: -; CDR3aa: CASSYGSATNEKLFF; CDR3nt: TGTGCCAGCAGTTACGGTTCGGCAACTAATGAAAAACTGTTTTTT